Each of the 16 T cell receptor beta chains below was sequenced from the same sample in a study of T cell changes during pregnancy in multiple sclerosis. Produced via immunoSEQ multiplex PCR; TCRdb's table is partial and in-frame only. There are some 110,000 clones in the sample; 92% occur only once, and 1.5% to 1.7% lies in the top ten. The sequenced sample was peripheral blood, obtained in the third trimester of pregnancy. These receptors came from a female donor with multiple sclerosis, enrolled in a pregnancy study.

The chain employs TRBV27 and TRBJ1-2, with D maybe TRBD1 (6 bases). The V end lost 3 bases, the J end lost 1 base, and 15 bases lay between the germline ends. Germline V gene sequence: CDR1 MNHEY, CDR2 SMNVEV (reference sequence). This CDR3 has 16 residues. The CDR3 sequence is CASSFLPQGLNYGYTF. The DNA for the CDR3 is TGTGCCAGCAGTTTCCTTCCCCAGGGGCTTAACTATGGCTACACCTTC.

This clone was counted between two and nine times. This chain uses TRBV6-4 with TRBJ2-2; no clear D gene. This CDR3 region has 12 residues. Germline CDR1 MRHNA, CDR2 SNTAGT. V was clipped by 9 bases and J by 9 bases, with 14 bases between them. Here the CDR3 reads CARILEPWELFF. The CDR3 DNA is TGTGCCAGAATCCTAGAGCCGTGGGAGCTGTTTTTT.

V usage is TRBV28 and J usage is TRBJ1-2; possibly TRBD1 for D (6 bases). The CDR3 length is 12 residues. Deletions cut 6 bases from V and 7 bases from J, with 12 bases between. Germline CDR1 is MDHEN and CDR2 is SYDVKM. CDR3 in DNA: TGTGCCAGCAGAACAGGGTTCCCTGGCTACACCTTC. It translates to CASRTGFPGYTF.

The chain has TRBV5-1 and TRBJ1-1; TRBD1 is a possible D gene (6 bases). The V gene's germline CDR1 is SGHRS and CDR2 YFSETQ. Between the trimmed V and J ends, which lost 4 bases and 1 base, there was a span of 11 bases. This CDR3 is built from 14 residues. CDR3 loop: CASSRTGRNTEAFF. The CDR3 DNA reads as TGCGCCAGCAGCAGAACAGGGAGGAACACTGAAGCTTTCTTT.

The rearrangement joins TRBV28 to TRBJ2-3; 9 bases line up with TRBD2. The CDR3 length is 15 residues. V lost 2 bases to trimming and J lost 3 bases; unmatched junction nucleotides: 3. The germline CDR1 and CDR2 sequences are MDHEN and SYDVKM. CDR3 sequence: CASSLASGNTDTQYF. Here the CDR3 DNA reads TGTGCCAGCAGTTTAGCTAGCGGGAATACAGATACGCAGTATTTT.

This CDR3 is CASSLGRGKEKLFF. In DNA form, the CDR3 reads TGTGCCAGCAGCTTGGGAAGGGGGAAGGAAAAACTGTTTTTT. This chain joins TRBV5-6 and TRBJ1-4, with D possibly TRBD1 on 6 matching bases. From germline, CDR1 is SGHDT and CDR2 YYEEEE. This CDR3 has 14 residues. Trimming shortened V by 0 bases and J by 8 bases, and 11 bases separated the two germline ends.

CDR3 nucleotide sequence: TGTGCCAGCAGCTTAGACGGCAGGGCCCAAGAGACCCAGTACTTC. Residues: CASSLDGRAQETQYF. The chain couples TRBV7-3 to TRBJ2-5; D might be TRBD1 (5 bases). The V gene's germline CDR1 is SGHTA and CDR2 FQGTGA. This CDR3 spans 15 amino acids. The ends were cut back, 2 bases at V and 1 base at J, with 11 bases in the middle.

A few counts support this clone. The rearrangement links TRBV4-1 to TRBJ2-2; tentative D call: TRBD2 (7 bases). V gave up 1 base and J gave up 7 bases, with 13 bases separating them. The CDR3 covers 15 residues. The germline V gene encodes CDR1 MGHRA and CDR2 YSYEKL. The CDR3 nucleotides are TGCGCCAGCAGCCAAGCGGGGGGCTTCGTCGGGGAGCTGTTTTTT. This encodes CASSQAGGFVGELFF.

The chain joins TRBV6-6 to TRBJ1-6; possibly TRBD1 for D (5 bases). Per the germline V gene, CDR1 is MNHNY and CDR2 is SVGAGI (reference sequence). The CDR3 has 16 residues. V was clipped by 6 bases and J by 7 bases, with 19 bases between them. The CDR3 sequence: CASSPGNWGVNSPLHF. Written as DNA, the CDR3 is TGTGCCAGCAGCCCCGGGAATTGGGGGGTGAATTCACCCCTCCACTTT.

V and J are TRBV2 and TRBJ1-5; D remains ambiguous. V was cut by 4 bases and J by 6 bases, with 10 bases left in between. The CDR3 spans 13 residues. CDR1 and CDR2 from the germline V gene are SNHLY and FYNNEI. This CDR3 reads CASSGPTGQPQHF. The CDR3, as DNA: TGTGCCAGCAGTGGACCGACGGGTCAGCCCCAGCATTTT.

This chain uses TRBV9 with TRBJ2-1; the D is unclear. The germline CDR1 and CDR2 sequences are SGDLS and YYNGEE. This CDR3 has 14 amino acids. Trimming removed 0 bases at V and 4 bases at J, with 8 bases between. The CDR3 sequence is CASSVDLRYNEQFF. The CDR3 bases are TGTGCCAGCAGCGTAGATTTGCGGTACAATGAGCAGTTCTTC. Combining the CDR3 with reference TRBV9 and TRBJ2-1 gives the whole variable domain DSGVTQTPKHLITATGQRVTLRCSPRSGDLSVYWYQQSLDQGLQFLIQYYNGEERAKGNILERFSAQQFPDLHSELNLSSLELGDSALYFCASSVDLRYNEQFFGPGTRLTVL.

The chain combines TRBV27 with TRBJ1-2, with 8 bases identical to TRBD1. V lost 5 bases, J lost 3 bases, and 8 bases stayed unmatched. This CDR3 comprises 15 residues. CDR1 is MNHEY and CDR2 is SMNVEV in the germline V gene (reference sequence). The CDR3 DNA reads as TGTGCCAGCAGTAGGACGACAGGGGCGGACTATGGCTACACCTTC. Residues: CASSRTTGADYGYTF.

V gene TRBV5-4 combines with J gene TRBJ1-4; 9 positions match TRBD1. The V and J ends lost 4 bases and 7 bases, in that order; junction bases with no gene match: 8. Germline CDR1 is SGHNT and CDR2 is YYREEE (reference sequence). The CDR3 consists of 15 residues. In DNA, the CDR3 is TGTGCCAGCAGCATGGACAGGGGCCGTGGTGAAAAACTGTTTTTT. It specifies CASSMDRGRGEKLFF.

This sequence joins TRBV5-1 and TRBJ2-7; 9 bases are a match to TRBD2. Germline V gives CDR1 SGHRS, CDR2 YFSETQ. The CDR3 has 16 amino acids. Trimming removed 0 bases from V and 0 bases from J; junction bases left unmatched: 4. CDR3 DNA: TGCGCCAGCAGCTTGGGGGTAGCGGGAGCCTCCTACGAGCAGTACTTC. This sequence encodes CASSLGVAGASYEQYF.

V and J are TRBV25-1 and TRBJ2-5, with D perhaps TRBD2 (7 bases). The CDR3 covers 14 residues. Trimming stripped 1 base from V and 11 bases from J, with 17 bases between. Germline V gene lookup returns CDR1 MGHDK and CDR2 SYGVNS. CDR3 bases: TGTGCCAGCAGTGAATCTGGGGGGGCTCGGGGGCAGTACTTC. Protein: CASSESGGARGQYF.

The chain couples TRBV9 to TRBJ1-1; D not resolved. The ends were cut back, 5 bases at V and 2 bases at J, with 10 bases in the middle. Germline lookup yields CDR1 SGDLS and CDR2 YYNGEE. The CDR3 spans 13 residues. The CDR3 spells CASRRVRNTEAFF. CDR3 coding DNA: TGTGCCAGCAGACGGGTGAGAAACACTGAAGCTTTCTTT.